This T cell receptor (beta chain) was recorded in a study of cytomegalovirus exposure and HLA in healthy donors. Findings and limits, study-wide: Common viral pathogens were later found to be apparently linked to several of the most significant clusters.

V lost 7 bases, J lost 0 bases, and 13 bases lay in between. Germline values: CDR1 SEHNR, CDR2 FQNEAQ (reference sequence). This CDR3 comprises 15 residues. Use of 60 Vbeta and 13 Jbeta primers characterized the PCR. Sequenced by immunoSEQ multiplex PCR; TCRdb stores in-frame clones only, minus some. The sample includes 140,000 or so clones, approximately 80% of them seen just once. Comments on this clone: Its antigen is not identified.

The sequence was collected from a man aged 40-55 years in good health and CMV-seronegative. The rearrangement joins TRBV7-9 to TRBJ1-3; D remains ambiguous. Input material: PBMCs. The CDR3 region is CASNNRGDSGNTIYF. CDR3 nucleotides: TGTGCCAGCAACAACCGGGGAGACTCTGGAAACACCATATATTTT.